The 14 T cell receptor beta chains in this list originate from one sample, sequenced in a study of CD8 T cells in ankylosing spondylitis (dated by TCRdb to 2016 to 2017). Library preparation employed 5' RACE. Sequencer: Illumina HiSeq 2500. TCRdb reprocessing: public reads trimmed at Q25 with fastp, clones called with MiXCR, in-frame beta chains kept. Rows merge per CDR3 protein into single entries with the most common DNA and genes. This sample holds about 400,000 distinct CDR3 sequences; around 20% were observed only once. The ten largest make up under 15% of the sample. Sequencing input: blood, either unsorted or a sorted T cell fraction (not recorded which). Every receptor here comes from a male donor with ankylosing spondylitis or in good health (not recorded which).

This chain links TRBV24-1 with TRBJ2-5; TRBD1 agrees at 9 bases. V dropped 4 bases and J dropped 3; count of bases not matched to a gene: 8. This CDR3 has 16 residues. CDR1 and CDR2 (germline): KGHDR, SFDVKD. The CDR3 reads CATSDNPWTGEETQYF. The CDR3 DNA follows: TGTGCCACCAGTGACAACCCTTGGACAGGGGAAGAGACCCAGTACTTC.

The CDR3 sequence is CASSHPGLGSYEQYF. The CDR3 DNA sequence: TGTGCCAGCAGCCATCCGGGACTAGGGTCCTACGAGCAGTACTTC. The chain recombines TRBV5-5 with TRBJ2-7; TRBD2 agrees at 8 bases. The V gene end was trimmed by 4 bases and the J gene end by 1 base; junction bases not matched to a gene: 7. The CDR3 runs 15 residues. Germline CDR1 and CDR2: SGHKS and YYEKEE (reference sequence).

This clonotype was detected only a few times. J is TRBJ2-1 and V is TRBV29-1; TRBD1 might be the D (6 bases). CDR3 length: 12 amino acids. Between the trimmed V and J ends, which lost 1 base and 11 bases, there was a span of 12 bases. Germline CDR1 SQVTM, CDR2 ANQGSEA. The CDR3 region is CSVEVRRDKQFF. In DNA form, the CDR3 reads TGCAGCGTTGAAGTGCGCCGGGACAAGCAGTTCTTC.

This clonotype was detected many times. The chain has TRBV6-4 and TRBJ2-3; D ambiguous. V dropped 5 bases and J dropped 1 base, with 10 bases sitting between them. Germline CDR1 reads MRHNA; CDR2 reads SNTAGT. This CDR3 has 14 amino acids. CDR3 residues: CASSPSAGTDTQYF. The DNA of the CDR3 is TGTGCCAGCAGTCCGAGCGCGGGCACAGATACGCAGTATTTT.

This clonotype was seen more than once but under ten times. CDR3: CASSPWTGGSDQPQHF. The CDR3 coding sequence is TGTGCCAGCAGTCCATGGACAGGGGGGTCGGATCAGCCCCAGCATTTT. This sequence joins TRBV12-3 or TRBV12-4 and TRBJ1-5, with 10 bases matching TRBD1. V was clipped by 5 bases and J by 5 bases; unmatched bases: 9. This CDR3 is 16 amino acids long.

The count of this clonotype is one. This chain uses TRBV28 with TRBJ2-5; a possible D gene is TRBD2 (6 bases). Trimming left V 3 bases short and J 1 base short, with 21 bases between. The germline V gene has CDR1 MDHEN and CDR2 SYDVKM. The CDR3 totals 18 residues. CDR3 bases: TGTGCCAGCAGTTTCCGTTGGCGCCGGGACGGGGGCCAAGAGACCCAGTACTTC. Translating gives CASSFRWRRDGGQETQYF.

The rearrangement uses TRBV29-1 and TRBJ2-7; 8 nucleotides match TRBD1. The ends lost 5 bases at V and 2 bases at J; junction bases unmatched: 5. The CDR3 spans 13 residues. In germline, CDR1 is SQVTM, CDR2 ANQGSEA. The CDR3 reads CSVTDRDTYEQYF. In DNA form, the CDR3 reads TGCAGCGTTACGGACAGGGATACCTACGAGCAGTACTTC.

This clonotype has only a few counts. This chain links TRBV7-9 with TRBJ2-7; 9 bases are a match to TRBD1. V was clipped by 0 bases and J by 0 bases; unmatched bases: 3. The CDR3 covers 16 residues. Germline values: CDR1 SEHNR, CDR2 FQNEAQ (reference sequence). The CDR3 nucleotides are TGTGCCAGCAGCTTAGCCCGGACAGGGGACTCCTACGAGCAGTACTTC. Encoded protein: CASSLARTGDSYEQYF.

The V call is TRBV12-5, the J call TRBJ2-1; D call uncertain. Germline V lookup: CDR1 LGHNT, CDR2 FRNRAP. The CDR3 spans 12 residues. V was pared by 4 bases and J by 1 base, with 2 bases between. The CDR3 region is CASGSSYNEQFF. The DNA for the CDR3 is TGTGCTAGTGGTTCTTCCTACAATGAGCAGTTCTTC. Supplemented by reference TRBV12-5 and TRBJ2-1, the full variable domain reads DARVTQTPRHKVTEMGQEVTMRCQPILGHNTVFWYRQTMMQGLELLAYFRNRAPLDDSGMPKDRFSAEMPDATLATLKIQPSEPRDSAVYFCASGSSYNEQFFGPGTRLTVL.

V gene TRBV15 combines with J gene TRBJ2-7, with a possible D match to TRBD2 (5 bases). CDR3 size: 14 residues. The germline V and J ends were trimmed by 2 bases and 3 bases, with 11 bases remaining between them. The V gene's germline CDR1 is LNHNV and CDR2 YYDKDF (reference sequence). CDR3 region: CATSRKIDYYEQYF. CDR3 DNA sequence: TGTGCCACCAGCAGAAAAATAGACTACTACGAGCAGTACTTC.

This clonotype appeared a few times. V is TRBV2 and J is TRBJ2-1; 12 nucleotides match TRBD1. The CDR3 is 15 amino acids. Germline-derived CDR1 and CDR2 are SNHLY and FYNNEI. V gave up 6 bases and J gave up 9 bases; unmatched junction bases: 9. The DNA for the CDR3 is TGTGCCAGCAGATCCGGGACAGGGGGCTTCAGTGAGCAGTTCTTC. This encodes CASRSGTGGFSEQFF.

V gene TRBV12-3 or TRBV12-4 combines with J gene TRBJ1-2, with unresolved D. Trimming left V 1 base short and J 12 bases short, with 12 bases between. The CDR3 is 12 residues long. The CDR3 reads CASSLERPRHTF. CDR3 DNA: TGTGCCAGCAGTTTAGAGCGGCCACGGCACACCTTC.

As concerns this clonotype: Since the CDR3 does not end with the conserved phenylalanine or tryptophan, this likely comes from a read error. V gene TRBV11-2 combines with J gene TRBJ2-3, with TRBD2 identical over 9 bases. Germline assignment: CDR1 SGHAT and CDR2 FQNNGV. This CDR3 spans 15 amino acids. Unmatched junction bases numbered 10, after V lost 5 bases and J lost 7 bases. DNA of the CDR3: TGTGCCAGCAGCCCCCAAGCGGGGGGCCAATATACGCAGTATTAT. It yields the protein CASSPQAGGQYTQYY.

This clonotype was counted between two and nine times. The CDR3 coding sequence is TGTGCCAGCAGTTACTCTGACAGGGGCCACGAGCAGTACTTC. It codes for CASSYSDRGHEQYF. The chain carries TRBV6-5 and TRBJ2-7, with 8 bases matching TRBD1. The CDR3 covers 14 residues. Germline values: CDR1 MNHEY, CDR2 SVGAGI. V trimming: 0 bases; J trimming: 5 bases; junction bases outside the gene matches: 3.